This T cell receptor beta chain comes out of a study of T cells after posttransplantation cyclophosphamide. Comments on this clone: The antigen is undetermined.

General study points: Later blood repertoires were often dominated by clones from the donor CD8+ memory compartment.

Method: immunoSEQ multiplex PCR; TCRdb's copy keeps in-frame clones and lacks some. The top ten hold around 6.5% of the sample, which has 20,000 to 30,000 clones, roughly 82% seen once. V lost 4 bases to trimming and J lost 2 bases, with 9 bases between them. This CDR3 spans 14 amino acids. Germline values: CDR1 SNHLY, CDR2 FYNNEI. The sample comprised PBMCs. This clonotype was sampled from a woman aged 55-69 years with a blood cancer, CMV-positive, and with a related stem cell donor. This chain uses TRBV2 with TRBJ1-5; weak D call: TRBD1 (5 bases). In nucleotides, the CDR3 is TGTGCCAGCAGTGGCGGCAGGGGCAATCAGCCCCAGCATTTT. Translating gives CASSGGRGNQPQHF. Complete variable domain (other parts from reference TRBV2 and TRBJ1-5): EPEVTQTPSHQVTQMGQEVILRCVPISNHLYFYWYRQILGQKVEFLVSFYNNEISEKSEIFDDQFSVERPDGSNFTLKIRSTKLEDSAMYFCASSGGRGNQPQHFGDGTRLSIL.